Following are 9 T cell receptor beta chains from one sample sequenced in a study of regulatory T cells in long-lasting Graves disease (dated by TCRdb to the early 2020s). This sample's time point label indicates: persistent/refractory GD, antithyroid drugs over 5 years with positive TRAb. RNA was extracted from PBMCs in TRIzol for both TCR sequencing and RNA sequencing. Library preparation employed multiplex PCR. The listed sequencing device is Illumina HiSeq 4000. To build TCR beta libraries, CDR3 regions were amplified by Arm-PCR using iRepertoire HTBI primers. In TCRdb, the public reads were trimmed at Q25 with fastp and aligned with MiXCR, with productive beta chains retained. CDR3 protein sequences are deduplicated, and each keeps its most common genes and DNA. Here the sample has about 660,000 distinct CDR3 sequences; about 32% occur a single time. The ten largest clones add up to about 40% of the sample.

The specimen was peripheral blood mononuclear cells (PBMCs), collected when the disease was refractory, from a patient treated with antithyroid drugs. The source of these receptors is a female donor with Graves disease.

This clonotype has more than one count but fewer than ten. V usage is TRBV11-2 and J usage is TRBJ1-1; D is ambiguous. V gave up 5 bases and J gave up 1 base, with 11 bases separating them. Looked up from germline, CDR1 is SGHAT and CDR2 is FQNNGV. The CDR3 totals 14 residues. Here the CDR3 reads CASSITDWNTEAFF. CDR3 nucleotides: TGTGCCAGCAGCATCACCGACTGGAACACTGAAGCTTTCTTT.

This clonotype showed up many times. The chain has TRBV11-2 and TRBJ2-4, with TRBD1 identical over 9 bases. Germline CDR1 SGHAT, CDR2 FQNNGV. The CDR3 totals 14 residues. The junction had 7 bases not matched to a gene; V was cut back by 7 bases and J by 6 bases. The CDR3 DNA is TGTGCCAGCAATACAGGGGGCGAAGGAAACATTCAGTACTTC. Its protein product is CASNTGGEGNIQYF.

The CDR3 bases are TGTGCCACCAGTGATACCGGACAGGGCGAAGCAGATACGCAGTATTTT. As protein: CATSDTGQGEADTQYF. The V call is TRBV24-1, the J call TRBJ2-3; 8 bases match TRBD1. CDR1 and CDR2 from the germline V gene are KGHDR and SFDVKD. This CDR3 region has 16 residues. The J segment lost 4 bases and the V segment lost 3 bases, leaving 8 bases of the junction unmatched.

This clonotype appeared many times. The chain joins TRBV12-3 or TRBV12-4 to TRBJ1-5; TRBD1 agrees at 9 bases. V trimming: 5 bases; J trimming: 6 bases; junction bases outside the gene matches: 8. This CDR3 is 15 amino acids long. CDR3 amino acids: CASSQTGGGGQPQHF. The CDR3 nucleotides read TGTGCCAGCAGTCAAACAGGGGGCGGAGGTCAGCCCCAGCATTTT.

This clonotype was recorded many times. The rearrangement links TRBV6-1 to TRBJ1-1; the D is unclear. CDR1 MNHNS and CDR2 SASEGT come from the germline V gene. The germline V and J ends were trimmed by 4 bases and 0 bases, with 12 bases remaining between them. The CDR3 extends over 15 amino acids. The CDR3 bases are TGTGCCAGCAGTGGTAGCCGAGGAGTGAACACTGAAGCTTTCTTT. Translated, it gives CASSGSRGVNTEAFF.

On this clonotype: One end of the junction varies from germline; a read error may be responsible. This rearrangement joins TRBV6-5 to TRBJ2-7, with 8 bases matching TRBD1. CDR1 and CDR2 from the germline V gene are MNHEY and SVGAGI. The CDR3 is made up of 11 amino acids. CDR3 nucleotides: TGTGCCAGCAGTTACGGCCGGGACAGGTCTTTC. Amino acids: CASSYGRDRSF.

The chain joins TRBV20-1 to TRBJ1-5; D is ambiguous. CDR3 length: 13 residues. The germline gives CDR1 DFQATT, CDR2 SNEGSKA (reference sequence). V lost 3 bases to trimming and J lost 0 bases, with 6 bases between them. CDR3 region: CSARADSNQPQHF. The CDR3, as DNA: TGCAGTGCTAGGGCAGATAGCAATCAGCCCCAGCATTTT.

This clonotype was found a few times. This chain uses TRBV3-1 with TRBJ2-7, with 8 bases identical to TRBD2. The CDR3 spans 16 residues. Germline values: CDR1 LGHDT, CDR2 YNNKEL (reference sequence). V was pared by 1 base and J by 0 bases, with 5 bases of the junction left unmatched. The DNA of the CDR3 is TGTGCCAGCAGCCAAGTGGCGGGAGGTTACTCCTACGAGCAGTACTTC. Protein product: CASSQVAGGYSYEQYF.

This chain connects TRBV5-5 to TRBJ1-6; D is undetermined. The V gene's germline CDR1 is SGHKS and CDR2 YYEKEE (reference sequence). The V gene lost 2 bases and the J gene lost 8 bases, with 2 bases spanning the gap. This CDR3 has 11 amino acids. In nucleotides, the CDR3 is TGTGCCAGCAGCTTTTATTCACCCCTCCACTTT. Residues: CASSFYSPLHF.